These T cell receptor beta chains were read from a single sample in a study of cytomegalovirus exposure and HLA in healthy donors. The protocol was immunoSEQ multiplex PCR, while the TCRdb copy is restricted to in-frame clones and leaves out a portion. This sample has around 110,000 clones, with 75% found just once. Specimen: PBMCs. The source is a male donor in good health and CMV-seropositive. Each CDR3 is given with its conserved first and last residue. D genes are given only for firm matches. Size values are once, few and many counts, or a class for expanded clones, and some rows have none.

TRBD2	few	TRBV4-3	TRBJ2-7	TGCGCCAGCAGCCAAACTAGCGGGAGGGCCTACGAGCAGTACTTC	CASSQTSGRAYEQYF
NA	NA	TRBV7-6	TRBJ2-1	TGTGCCAGCAGCTTAGGACGGGGGAGCCAACAAGACAATGAGCAGTTCTTC	CASSLGRGSQQDNEQFF
TRBD1	NA	TRBV2	TRBJ2-7	TGTGCCAGCAGAGACATCGGGACAGGCCCGTACGAGCAGTACTTC	CASRDIGTGPYEQYF
TRBD1	NA	TRBV4-1	TRBJ2-7	TGCGCCAGCAGCCAAGACAGGGGGTCCTACGAGCAGTACTTC	CASSQDRGSYEQYF
NA	NA	TRBV7-2	TRBJ2-5	TGTGCCAGCAGCTCGGGGTACGGGACCCAGTACTTC	CASSSGYGTQYF
NA	NA	TRBV27	TRBJ2-7	TGTGCCAGCAGTTTAATCACAGGGAGCTCCTACGAGCAGTACTTC	CASSLITGSSYEQYF
TRBD2	NA	TRBV14	TRBJ2-2	TGTGCCAGCAGCCAAGGACTAGCGGGGCGATCTACCGGGGAGCTGTTTTTT	CASSQGLAGRSTGELFF
NA	once	TRBV2	TRBJ2-7	TGTGCCAGCAGGGCCTCCTACGAGCAGTACTTC	CASRASYEQYF
NA	NA	TRBV19	TRBJ2-7	TGTGCCAGTAGTATAAACAGTGCCTCCTACGAGCAGTACTTC	CASSINSASYEQYF
NA	NA	TRBV9	TRBJ2-3	TGTGCCAGCAGCGCCATAGTTTCCCCAGATACGCAGTATTTT	CASSAIVSPDTQYF
NA	NA	TRBV6-6	TRBJ2-7	TGTGCCAGCGGCGGGGATGGCTACGAGCAGTACTTC	CASGGDGYEQYF
TRBD2	NA	TRBV27	TRBJ2-2	TGTGCCAGCAGCCCCCGGACTAGCGCTACGAACACCGGGGAGCTGTTTTTT	CASSPRTSATNTGELFF
TRBD2	NA	TRBV5-1	TRBJ2-5	TGCGCCAGCAGCTCAGCGGGAGATGGGGAGACCCAGTACTTC	CASSSAGDGETQYF
TRBD1	few	TRBV19	TRBJ2-7	TGTGCCAGTACCCCGACAGGGGGAATATACGAGCAGTACTTC	CASTPTGGIYEQYF
NA	NA	TRBV21-1	TRBJ2-7	TGTGCCAGCACCCTGACACGGCCCGAGCAGTACTTC	CASTLTRPEQYF
TRBD1	NA	TRBV30	TRBJ2-3	TGTGCCTGGAGTGCGACAGGGGGCTATCCAGATACGCAGTATTTT	CAWSATGGYPDTQYF